These 3 T cell receptor beta chains came from one sample sequenced in a study of T cells expressing NK-cell markers. No DNA is given; TCRdb re-called the 5' RACE reads and lists each CDR3 protein once. The sample includes about 380,000 distinct CDR3 sequences. The sample comprised blood T cells: a sorted CD56 or NKG2C T cell subset, CD4+ or CD8+ T cells, or bulk PBMC T cells (not recorded which). These receptors all stem from a man aged 18-70 years in good health.

The chain combines TRBV6-1 with TRBJ2-3; the TCRdb call, TRBD1, lacks DNA for checking. The CDR3 contains 12 residues. The germline gives CDR1 MNHNS, CDR2 SASEGT. The CDR3 reads CASRARDNTQYF.

V usage is TRBV27 and J usage is TRBJ2-2; there is no DNA to check the TCRdb D call of TRBD1. The CDR3 is 15 residues long. Germline loops: CDR1 MNHEY, CDR2 SMNVEV (reference sequence). This CDR3 reads CASRPIYRGAGELFF.

The chain uses TRBV6-5 and TRBJ2-5; the TRBD1 assignment by TCRdb is unverifiable without DNA. The CDR3 has 15 amino acids. Germline-derived CDR1 and CDR2 are MNHEY and SVGAGI. The CDR3 region is CASSYRGEGAETQYF.